The T cell receptor beta chain described here comes from a study of OX40 agonist ivuxolimab in advanced cancers. Study-wide points: Among the lowest peripheral clonal expansion occurred in 0.1-3.0 mg/kg partial responders. CD8+ T cells showed, on average, more clonal expansion than CD4+ cells.

The CDR3 has 14 residues. The V and J ends lost 6 bases and 6 bases, in that order; junction bases with no gene match: 9. Germline lookup yields CDR1 MNHNY and CDR2 SVGAGI (reference sequence). Concerning this clone itself: Its antigen is unidentified.

Clones were sequenced by immunoSEQ multiplex PCR, and TCRdb holds only the in-frame ones, with some missing. The sample includes 45,000 to 65,000 clones, roughly 90% of them seen just once. The genes are TRBV6-6 and TRBJ1-1; 8 bases are shared with TRBD1. This clonotype was sampled from an adult with an advanced solid tumor such as melanoma, head and neck, liver or kidney cancer. The specimen was CD4+ or CD8+ T cells sorted from blood, collected in a trial of the OX40 agonist ivuxolimab. This CDR3 reads CASSPTGGESEAFF. The DNA for the CDR3 is TGTGCCAGCAGCCCCACAGGGGGGGAATCTGAAGCTTTCTTT.